This T cell receptor beta chain was documented in a study of human T cells and chemical hapten exposure. The overall study: Throughout the approximately 26-week study, diphenylcyclopropenone was applied weekly to the patients' scalps. Points from the study as a whole: The study found expanded TCRs formed significantly more large CDR3 similarity clusters than controls. TCRs at high frequency, those above 1 in 1000, did not change with DPC sensitization. There was alopecia in the donors, so their immune response may differ from that of healthy people.

In TCRdb, the RACE reads were re-called with MiXCR into one record per CDR3 protein. The sample has about 82,000 distinct CDR3 sequences; 10% to 15% are singletons. V was clipped by 6 bases and J by 3 bases, with 15 bases between them. The CDR3 contains 15 residues. Per germline, CDR1 LGHNT and CDR2 FRNRAP. Time point of the sample: patch test 3, about 24 weeks after DPC sensitization. Treatment of the sample: therapeutic diphenylcyclopropenone sensitization with weekly scalp DPC. Points on this clonotype: Its target is not known.

This chain uses TRBV12-5 with TRBJ2-1; D gene ambiguous. Sequences were derived from whole blood, sampled in connection with sensitization to the hapten diphenylcyclopropenone (DPC). This sequence originates from a woman aged 45-65 years with alopecia areata. Some clones in this sample may be carry-over from other donors' samples. The CDR3 protein is CASGRPPNHYNEQFF. CDR3 nucleotides: TGTGCTAGTGGCCGGCCACCCAACCACTACAATGAGCAGTTCTTC.